The rows below give T cell receptor beta chains drawn from one sample of a study of blood T cells in healthy people across ages. MiXCR, applied by TCRdb to the 5' RACE reads, yields one record per CDR3 protein. The sample records 650,000 to 800,000 distinct CDR3 sequences, more than 40% being singletons. Source material: blood. All receptors derive from a man aged 55 to 69 in good health. Each CDR3 is given with its conserved first and last residue. A D gene is named only where the DNA matches it firmly. The size entry is marked missing in some rows and otherwise reads once, few, many or a size class.

>TRBJ2-3|few|TRBV29-1|.
TGCAGCGTTGCGCAAGGTGCCACAGATACGCAGTATTTT
CSVAQGATDTQYF
>TRBJ1-5|.|TRBV6-2/TRBV6-3|.
TGTGCCAGCAGTTACTCGGCGGACAGTCTATACGGCAATCAGCCCCAGCATTTT
CASSYSADSLYGNQPQHF
>TRBJ2-3|few|TRBV25-1|TRBD2
TGTGCCAGCAGTGGGGGGGCTAGCGGGGGTCCGCAGTATTTT
CASSGGASGGPQYF
>TRBJ2-7|.|TRBV10-3|.
TGTGCCATCAGTGTGGGGGGCTCCGCTTACGAGCAGTACTTC
CAISVGGSAYEQYF
>TRBJ2-5|few|TRBV7-2|.
TGTGCCAGCAGCCTAGATAGTTGGACAGCACGTGAAAAGAAAGAGACCCAGTACTTC
CASSLDSWTAREKKETQYF
>TRBJ2-7|.|TRBV27|TRBD1
TGTGCCAGCAGTAACAGGGGGCCCTACGAGCAGTACTTC
CASSNRGPYEQYF
>TRBJ1-6|.|TRBV27|.
TGTGCCAGCAGTCTTGGGGAGTCACCCCTCCACTTT
CASSLGESPLHF
>TRBJ2-2|.|TRBV11-3|.
TGTGCCAGCAGCTTAGAGTCCGCCAACACCGGGGAGCTGTTTTTT
CASSLESANTGELFF
>TRBJ1-2|.|TRBV20-1|.
TGCAGTGCTATGGAGGGGAACTATGGCTACACCTTC
CSAMEGNYGYTF
>TRBJ1-1|.|TRBV21-1|.
TGTGCCAGCTATGTAGTTTGTGGCCTTTGCGACACTGAAGCTTTCTTT
CASYVVCGLCDTEAFF
>TRBJ2-5|few|TRBV6-6|TRBD2
TGTGCCACCCGGACTAGCCAAGAGACCCAGTACTTC
CATRTSQETQYF
>TRBJ2-1|.|TRBV5-5|.
TGTGCCAGCAGCTTGATGGGTGGGTACAATGAGCAGTTCTTC
CASSLMGGYNEQFF
>TRBJ2-6|.|TRBV28|.
TGTGTCAGCACGTCTTCGGCCAACGTCCTGACTTTC
CVSTSSANVLTF
>TRBJ2-1|.|TRBV6-1|.
TGTGCCAGCAGTTCGAATGTGGAAATGCAGTTCTTC
CASSSNVEMQFF
>TRBJ2-7|.|TRBV3-1|TRBD2
TGTGCCAGCAGCCCCCGGGGGCTAGCGGGGCGCTACGAGCAGTACTTC
CASSPRGLAGRYEQYF
>TRBJ2-3|few|TRBV7-2|TRBD2
TGTGCCAGCAGCCCGGGGGGGTCATCTGGTACGCAGTATTTT
CASSPGGSSGTQYF
>TRBJ2-1|.|TRBV7-2|TRBD2
TGTGCCAGCAGCGACCAAGCGGGGGTTGCCTACAATGAGCAGTTCTTC
CASSDQAGVAYNEQFF
>TRBJ2-1|few|TRBV7-2|.
TGTGCCAGCAGACCGGGTGGCGGCTCCTACAATGAGCAGTTCTTC
CASRPGGGSYNEQFF
>TRBJ2-5|few|TRBV5-1|.
TGCGCCAGCAGCCTTTCCAAGGGCTCCCAAGAGACCCAGTACTTC
CASSLSKGSQETQYF
>TRBJ2-7|few|TRBV6-2/TRBV6-3|.
TGTGCCAGCAGACCCCGACAGCAGGTTTACGAGCAGTACTTC
CASRPRQQVYEQYF
>TRBJ2-7|few|TRBV20-1|TRBD1
TGCAGTGCAACGCCTTCCGACAGGGCTGAATTCGAGCAGTACTTC
CSATPSDRAEFEQYF
>TRBJ2-2|.|TRBV6-5|.
TGTGCCAGCAGCAGGACAGATTTGAACACCGGGGAGCTGTTTTTT
CASSRTDLNTGELFF
>TRBJ2-5|.|TRBV7-9|.
TGTGCCAGCAGTCAACTGACAGAACAAGAGACCCAGTACTTC
CASSQLTEQETQYF
>TRBJ2-2|few|TRBV7-2|.
TGTGCCAGCAGCCGGAGTGGGGGGCTAAGTAACACCGGGGAGCTGTTTTTT
CASSRSGGLSNTGELFF
>TRBJ2-4|.|TRBV6-2/TRBV6-3|.
TGTGCCAGCAGTTACCGAACGTCGGGACTCCGAAACATTCAGTACTTC
CASSYRTSGLRNIQYF
>TRBJ2-5|.|TRBV11-3|.
TGTGCCAGCAGCCCTCGGACGGCCTCCAGGTCCTACAATGAGCAGTACTTC
CASSPRTASRSYNEQYF
>TRBJ2-3|few|TRBV20-1|.
TGCAGTGCTAGAGACCGACGCGGTCCCCGCACAGATACGCAGTATTTT
CSARDRRGPRTDTQYF
>TRBJ2-5|medium-sized|TRBV7-9|.
TGTGCCAGCAGCTTACAGAGACAGAGAGAGACCCAGTACTTC
CASSLQRQRETQYF
>TRBJ1-4|.|TRBV2|TRBD1
TGTGCCAACAGGGGGACAGAAGTATATGAAAAACTGTTTTTT
CANRGTEVYEKLFF
>TRBJ2-3|.|TRBV4-3|TRBD2
TGCGCCAGCAGCCAACTAGCGGGGGATTCCAGAGATACGCAGTATTTT
CASSQLAGDSRDTQYF
>TRBJ2-5|.|TRBV24-1|.
TGTGCCGCCAGTGATTCCAACCCGGGGACGGCTCTTGGGGCCCAGTACTTC
CAASDSNPGTALGAQYF
>TRBJ2-1|many|TRBV25-1|TRBD1
TGTGCCAGCAGAACACGACAGGGGCATGAGCAGTTCTTC
CASRTRQGHEQFF
>TRBJ2-1|.|TRBV9|TRBD2
TGTGCCAGCAGCGTAGTAGAGCGGGGGGGCCTTGTTGAGCAGTTCTTC
CASSVVERGGLVEQFF
>TRBJ2-2|few|TRBV9|.
TGTGCCAGCAGCGTAGTGGGTCAGAAGAACACCGGGGAGCTGTTTTTT
CASSVVGQKNTGELFF
>TRBJ1-1|.|TRBV7-9|.
TGTGCCAGCAGCTTAGTTCCGCCTAGTGGCACTGAAGCTTTCTTT
CASSLVPPSGTEAFF
>TRBJ1-1|.|TRBV29-1|.
TGCAGCGTTGGGGTGGCGGCTGAAGCTTTCTTT
CSVGVAAEAFF
>TRBJ1-2|.|TRBV10-2|TRBD1
TGCGCCAGCAGCTTCGACAGGGGAGGGAACTATGGCTACACCTTC
CASSFDRGGNYGYTF
>TRBJ2-7|many|TRBV6-6|.
TGTGCCAGCGCGGGCCCTTCCTACGAGCAGTACTTC
CASAGPSYEQYF
>TRBJ2-3|.|TRBV15|TRBD2
TGTGCCACCAGCCTTCCTAGCGGGGGTACAGATACGCAGTATTTT
CATSLPSGGTDTQYF
>TRBJ2-1|.|TRBV11-3|TRBD2
TGTGCCAGCAGCGGAGTACTAGCGGGGGGAAATGAGCAGTTCTTC
CASSGVLAGGNEQFF
>TRBJ2-3|.|TRBV5-1|TRBD1
TGCGCCAGCAGGGGCGGAGGACAGGGCCCCGGAGATACGCAGTATTTT
CASRGGGQGPGDTQYF
>TRBJ1-2|.|TRBV7-2|TRBD1
TGTGCCAGCAGCTTAGAGAGGGACAGGGGACGCTACACCTTC
CASSLERDRGRYTF
>TRBJ2-5|.|TRBV6-5|.
TGTGCCAGCAGTCCCCGGGGCGGGTTCTACGAGAAGTACTTC
CASSPRGGFYEKYF
>TRBJ2-1|.|TRBV15|.
TGTGCCACCAGCAGGGGCTTGAATGAGCAGTTCTTC
CATSRGLNEQFF
>TRBJ2-1|.|TRBV7-2|TRBD2
TGTGCCGGCAGCTTAGCGTCTAGCGGGGGGGCCATTAGAAATGAGCAGTTCTTC
CAGSLASSGGAIRNEQFF
>TRBJ2-6|.|TRBV19|.
TGTGCCAGTAGCCTCTCGGAGACAGTGATGCACTCTGGGGCCAACGTCCTGACTTTC
CASSLSETVMHSGANVLTF
>TRBJ2-5|.|TRBV7-9|.
TGTGCCAGCAGCTTAAGTACAGAAGAGACCCAGTACTTC
CASSLSTEETQYF
>TRBJ1-2|.|TRBV12-3/TRBV12-4|TRBD1
TGTGCCAGCAAGGTTGGGACAGGGTTAGGGTATGGCTACACCTTC
CASKVGTGLGYGYTF
>TRBJ2-5|.|TRBV29-1|.
TGCAGCGTTGCAAAACCCCCAGAGACCCAGTACTTC
CSVAKPPETQYF
>TRBJ2-7|few|TRBV20-1|.
TGCAGTGCTGGCCCCTCCACATACGAGCAGTACTTC
CSAGPSTYEQYF
>TRBJ1-2|few|TRBV29-1|.
TGCAGCGGATCGGACCCGACCTATGGCTACACCTTC
CSGSDPTYGYTF
>TRBJ1-2|.|TRBV10-3|TRBD1
TGTGCCATCAGTGAGTCGGGACAGGGTTATGGCTACACCTTC
CAISESGQGYGYTF